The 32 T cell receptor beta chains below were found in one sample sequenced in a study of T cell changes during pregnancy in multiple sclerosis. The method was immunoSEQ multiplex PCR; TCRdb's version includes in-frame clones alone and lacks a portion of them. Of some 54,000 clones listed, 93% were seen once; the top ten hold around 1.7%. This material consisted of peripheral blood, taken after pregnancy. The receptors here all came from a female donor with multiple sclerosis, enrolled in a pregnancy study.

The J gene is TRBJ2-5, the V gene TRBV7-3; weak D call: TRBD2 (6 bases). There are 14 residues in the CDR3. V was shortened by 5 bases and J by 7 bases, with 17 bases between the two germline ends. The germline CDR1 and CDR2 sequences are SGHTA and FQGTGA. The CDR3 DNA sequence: TGTGCCAGCAGCGACACTAGCTCCTCCGGGACCCAGTACTTC. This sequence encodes CASSDTSSSGTQYF.

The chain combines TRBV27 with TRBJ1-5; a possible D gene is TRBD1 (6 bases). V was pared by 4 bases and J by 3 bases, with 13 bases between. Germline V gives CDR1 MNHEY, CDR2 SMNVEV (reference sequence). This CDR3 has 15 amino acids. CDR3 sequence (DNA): TGTGCCAGCAGTTCACTTTCAGGGGTCAATCAGCCCCAGCATTTT. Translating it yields CASSSLSGVNQPQHF.

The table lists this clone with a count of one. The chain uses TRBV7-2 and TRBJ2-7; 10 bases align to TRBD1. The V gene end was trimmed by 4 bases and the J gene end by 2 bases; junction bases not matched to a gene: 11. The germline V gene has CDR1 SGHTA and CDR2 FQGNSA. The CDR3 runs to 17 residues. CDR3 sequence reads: CASSSDQWDRGTYEQYF. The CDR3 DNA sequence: TGTGCCAGCAGCTCAGACCAATGGGACAGGGGAACCTACGAGCAGTACTTC.

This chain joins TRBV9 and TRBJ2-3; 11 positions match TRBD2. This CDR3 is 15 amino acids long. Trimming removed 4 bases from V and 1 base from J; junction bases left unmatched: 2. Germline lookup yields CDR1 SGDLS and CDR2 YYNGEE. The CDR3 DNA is TGTGCCAGCAGCTCGACTAGCGGGGGCACAGATACGCAGTATTTT. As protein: CASSSTSGGTDTQYF. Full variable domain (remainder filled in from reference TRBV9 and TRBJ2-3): DSGVTQTPKHLITATGQRVTLRCSPRSGDLSVYWYQQSLDQGLQFLIQYYNGEERAKGNILERFSAQQFPDLHSELNLSSLELGDSALYFCASSSTSGGTDTQYFGPGTRLTVL.

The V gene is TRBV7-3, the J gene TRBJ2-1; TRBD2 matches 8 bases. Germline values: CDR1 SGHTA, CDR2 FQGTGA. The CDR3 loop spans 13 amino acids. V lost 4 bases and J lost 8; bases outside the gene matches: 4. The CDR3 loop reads CASSYGGGDEQFF. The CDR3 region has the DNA TGTGCCAGCAGCTACGGGGGGGGCGATGAGCAGTTCTTC.

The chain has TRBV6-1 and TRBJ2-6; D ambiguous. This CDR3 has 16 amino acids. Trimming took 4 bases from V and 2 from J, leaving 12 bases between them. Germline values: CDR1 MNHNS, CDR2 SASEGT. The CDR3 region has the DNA TGTGCCAGCAGTGCAATAGCTAGTGCTGGGGCCAACGTCCTGACTTTC. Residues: CASSAIASAGANVLTF.

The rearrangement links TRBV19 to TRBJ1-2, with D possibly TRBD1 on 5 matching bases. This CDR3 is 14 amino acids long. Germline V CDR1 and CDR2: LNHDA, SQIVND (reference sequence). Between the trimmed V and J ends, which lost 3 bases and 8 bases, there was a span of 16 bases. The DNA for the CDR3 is TGTGCCAGTAGTATGGACCCTCAGGGAATGGGCTACACCTTC. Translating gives CASSMDPQGMGYTF.

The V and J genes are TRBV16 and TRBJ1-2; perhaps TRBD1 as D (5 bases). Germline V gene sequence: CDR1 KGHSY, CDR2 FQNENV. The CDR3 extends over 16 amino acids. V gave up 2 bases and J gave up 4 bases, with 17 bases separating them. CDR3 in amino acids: CASSQRQSTGGYGYTF. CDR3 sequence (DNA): TGTGCCAGCAGCCAAAGACAGTCCACAGGCGGCTATGGCTACACCTTC.

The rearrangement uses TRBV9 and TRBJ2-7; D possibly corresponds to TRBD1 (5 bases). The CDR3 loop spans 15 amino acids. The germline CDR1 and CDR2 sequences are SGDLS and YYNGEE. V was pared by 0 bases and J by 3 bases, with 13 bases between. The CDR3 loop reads CASSVAAGLIYEQYF. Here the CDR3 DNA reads TGTGCCAGCAGCGTAGCGGCAGGGCTAATCTACGAGCAGTACTTC. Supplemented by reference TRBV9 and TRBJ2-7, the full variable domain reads DSGVTQTPKHLITATGQRVTLRCSPRSGDLSVYWYQQSLDQGLQFLIQYYNGEERAKGNILERFSAQQFPDLHSELNLSSLELGDSALYFCASSVAAGLIYEQYFGPGTRLTVT.

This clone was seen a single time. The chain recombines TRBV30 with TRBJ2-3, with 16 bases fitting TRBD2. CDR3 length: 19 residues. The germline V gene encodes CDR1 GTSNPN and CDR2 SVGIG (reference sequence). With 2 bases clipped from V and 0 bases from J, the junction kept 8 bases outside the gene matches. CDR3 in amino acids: CAWSRGLAGGPWSTDTQYF. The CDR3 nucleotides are TGTGCCTGGAGTAGGGGACTAGCGGGAGGGCCCTGGAGCACAGATACGCAGTATTTT.

CDR3 nucleotides: TGCGCCAGCAGCCCGCGATCCGTCTTAACGGGTAATGAGCAGTTCTTC. Its translation: CASSPRSVLTGNEQFF. This chain joins TRBV4-1 and TRBJ2-1; D ambiguous. Deletions cut 4 bases from V and 7 bases from J, with 20 bases between. This CDR3 spans 16 amino acids. Germline V lookup: CDR1 MGHRA, CDR2 YSYEKL.

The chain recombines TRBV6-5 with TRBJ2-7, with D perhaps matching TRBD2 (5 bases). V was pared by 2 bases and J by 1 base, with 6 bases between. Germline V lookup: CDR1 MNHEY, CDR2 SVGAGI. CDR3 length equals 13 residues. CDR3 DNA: TGTGCCAGCAGTTACGAGGGATCCTACGAGCAGTACTTC. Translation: CASSYEGSYEQYF.

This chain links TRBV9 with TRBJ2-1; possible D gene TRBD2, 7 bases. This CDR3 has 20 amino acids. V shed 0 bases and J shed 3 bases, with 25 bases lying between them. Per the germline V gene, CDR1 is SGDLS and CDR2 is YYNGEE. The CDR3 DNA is TGTGCCAGCAGCGTAGAGGGGCCCGGGTCTAGCGGACAGAACTACAATGAGCAGTTCTTC. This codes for CASSVEGPGSSGQNYNEQFF.

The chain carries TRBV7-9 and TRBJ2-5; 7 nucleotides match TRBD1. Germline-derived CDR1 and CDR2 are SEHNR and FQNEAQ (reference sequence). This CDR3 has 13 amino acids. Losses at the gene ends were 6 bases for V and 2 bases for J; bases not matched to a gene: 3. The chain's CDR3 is CASRQTGQETQYF. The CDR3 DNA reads TGTGCCAGCAGACAGACAGGGCAAGAGACCCAGTACTTC.

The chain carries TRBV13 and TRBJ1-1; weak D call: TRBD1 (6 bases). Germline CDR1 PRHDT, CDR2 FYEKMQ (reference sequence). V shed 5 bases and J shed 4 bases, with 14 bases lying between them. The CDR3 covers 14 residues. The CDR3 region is CASSQGTRATEAFF. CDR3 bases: TGTGCCAGCAGCCAAGGGACACGGGCCACTGAAGCTTTCTTT.

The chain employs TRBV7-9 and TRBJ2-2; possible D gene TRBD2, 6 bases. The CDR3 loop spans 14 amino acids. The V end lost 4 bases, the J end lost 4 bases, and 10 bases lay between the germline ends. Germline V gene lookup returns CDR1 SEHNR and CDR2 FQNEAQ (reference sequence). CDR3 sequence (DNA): TGTGCCAGCAGCTCCTTGGGGGGCACCGGGGAGCTGTTTTTT. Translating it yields CASSSLGGTGELFF.

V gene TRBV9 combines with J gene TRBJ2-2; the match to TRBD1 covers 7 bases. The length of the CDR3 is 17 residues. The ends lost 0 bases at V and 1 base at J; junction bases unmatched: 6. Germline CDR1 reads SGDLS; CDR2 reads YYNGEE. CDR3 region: CASSVATDRENTGELFF. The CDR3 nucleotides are TGTGCCAGCAGCGTAGCGACCGACAGGGAGAACACCGGGGAGCTGTTTTTT.

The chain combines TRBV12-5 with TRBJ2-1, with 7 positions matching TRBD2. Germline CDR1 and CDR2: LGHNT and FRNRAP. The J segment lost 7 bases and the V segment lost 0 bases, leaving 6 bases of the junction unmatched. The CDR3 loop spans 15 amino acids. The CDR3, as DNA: TGTGCTAGTGGTTTGGTAGCTCTAGCGGTGAATGAGCAGTTCTTC. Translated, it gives CASGLVALAVNEQFF.

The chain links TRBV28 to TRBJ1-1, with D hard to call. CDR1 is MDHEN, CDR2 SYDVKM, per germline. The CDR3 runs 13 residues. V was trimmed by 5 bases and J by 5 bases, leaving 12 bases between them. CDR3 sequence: CASSVRGETEAFF. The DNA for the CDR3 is TGTGCCAGCAGTGTACGCGGGGAGACTGAAGCTTTCTTT.

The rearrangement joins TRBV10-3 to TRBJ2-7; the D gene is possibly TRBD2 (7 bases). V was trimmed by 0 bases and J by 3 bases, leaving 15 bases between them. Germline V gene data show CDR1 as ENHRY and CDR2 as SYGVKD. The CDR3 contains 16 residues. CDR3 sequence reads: CAISESGGGSLYEQYF. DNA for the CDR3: TGTGCCATCAGTGAGTCGGGAGGGGGTAGTCTCTACGAGCAGTACTTC.

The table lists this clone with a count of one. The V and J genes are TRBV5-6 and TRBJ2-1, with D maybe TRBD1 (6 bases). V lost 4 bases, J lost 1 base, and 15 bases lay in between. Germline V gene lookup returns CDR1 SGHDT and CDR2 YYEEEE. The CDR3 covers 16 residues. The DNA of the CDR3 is TGTGCCAGCAGCCCCCAGGGGAGCCCTTCCTACAATGAGCAGTTCTTC. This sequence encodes CASSPQGSPSYNEQFF.

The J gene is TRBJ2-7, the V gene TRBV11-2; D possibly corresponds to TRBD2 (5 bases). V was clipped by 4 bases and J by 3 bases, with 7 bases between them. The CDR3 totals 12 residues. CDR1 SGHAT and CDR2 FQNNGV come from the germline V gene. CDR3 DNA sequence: TGTGCCAGCAGCTGGGAGAGCTACGAGCAGTACTTC. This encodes CASSWESYEQYF.

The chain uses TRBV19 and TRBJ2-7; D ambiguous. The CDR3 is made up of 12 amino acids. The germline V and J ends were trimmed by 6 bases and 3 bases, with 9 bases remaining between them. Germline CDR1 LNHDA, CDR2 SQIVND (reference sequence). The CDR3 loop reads CASSEVGYEQYF. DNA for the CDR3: TGTGCCAGTAGCGAGGTGGGCTACGAGCAGTACTTC.

The CDR3 bases are TGTGCCAGCAGGGACGGACTAGCGGGAGCGTTCTTC. Amino acid sequence: CASRDGLAGAFF. V usage is TRBV6-5 and J usage is TRBJ2-1, with 13 bases aligning to TRBD2. CDR1 and CDR2 from the germline V gene are MNHEY and SVGAGI. The length of the CDR3 is 12 residues. The V segment lost 6 bases and the J segment 15 bases; nucleotides outside the gene matches: 5.

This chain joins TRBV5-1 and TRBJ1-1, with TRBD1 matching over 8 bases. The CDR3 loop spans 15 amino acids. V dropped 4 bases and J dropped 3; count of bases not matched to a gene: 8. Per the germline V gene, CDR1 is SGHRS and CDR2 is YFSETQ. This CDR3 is CASSRGQARDTEAFF. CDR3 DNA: TGCGCCAGCAGCCGGGGACAGGCGCGGGACACTGAAGCTTTCTTT.

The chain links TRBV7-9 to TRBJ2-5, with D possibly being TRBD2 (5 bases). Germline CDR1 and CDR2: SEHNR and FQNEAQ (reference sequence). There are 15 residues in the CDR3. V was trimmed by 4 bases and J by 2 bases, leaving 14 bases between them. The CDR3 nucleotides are TGTGCCAGCAGCTCCCGAGCGGAGGAACAAGAGACCCAGTACTTC. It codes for CASSSRAEEQETQYF.

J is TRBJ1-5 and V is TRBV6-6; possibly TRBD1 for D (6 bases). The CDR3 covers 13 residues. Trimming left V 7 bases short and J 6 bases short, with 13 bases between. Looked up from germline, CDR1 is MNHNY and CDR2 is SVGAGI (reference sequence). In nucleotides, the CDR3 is TGTGCCAGCAACACAGGGAGGGGTCAGCCCCAGCATTTT. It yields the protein CASNTGRGQPQHF.

DNA of the CDR3: TGTGCCAGCAGCCAAGTCAACGCAGGGGGAATGTTTTGGGAGACCCAGTACTTC. This gives the protein CASSQVNAGGMFWETQYF. The chain links TRBV14 to TRBJ2-5; 7 positions match TRBD1. Germline V gives CDR1 SGHDN, CDR2 FVKESK. This CDR3 is built from 18 residues. V lost 1 base to trimming and J lost 5 bases; unmatched junction nucleotides: 16. The full variable domain, rest sourced from reference TRBV14 and TRBJ2-5, is EAGVTQFPSHSVIEKGQTVTLRCDPISGHDNLYWYRRVMGKEIKFLLHFVKESKQDESGMPNNRFLAERTGGTYSTLKVQPAELEDSGVYFCASSQVNAGGMFWETQYFGPGTRLLVL.

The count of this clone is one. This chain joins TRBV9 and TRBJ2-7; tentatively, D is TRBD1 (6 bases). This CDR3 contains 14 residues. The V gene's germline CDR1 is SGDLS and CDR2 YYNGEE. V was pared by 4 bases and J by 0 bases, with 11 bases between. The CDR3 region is CASSTGHSSYEQYF. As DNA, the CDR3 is TGTGCCAGCAGCACGGGACATAGCTCCTACGAGCAGTACTTC.

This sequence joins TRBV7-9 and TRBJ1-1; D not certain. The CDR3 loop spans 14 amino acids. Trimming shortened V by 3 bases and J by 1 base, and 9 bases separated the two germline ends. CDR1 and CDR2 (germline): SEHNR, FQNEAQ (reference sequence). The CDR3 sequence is CASSFSGGNTEAFF. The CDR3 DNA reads TGTGCCAGCAGCTTCAGCGGCGGGAACACTGAAGCTTTCTTT.

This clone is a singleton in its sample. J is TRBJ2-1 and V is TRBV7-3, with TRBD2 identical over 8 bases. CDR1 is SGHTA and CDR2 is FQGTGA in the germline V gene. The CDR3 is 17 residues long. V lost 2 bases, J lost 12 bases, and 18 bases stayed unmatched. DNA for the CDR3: TGTGCCAGCAGCTTATCCCCCGAAGCGGGAGAACTAGGGCTGCAGTTCTTC. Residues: CASSLSPEAGELGLQFF. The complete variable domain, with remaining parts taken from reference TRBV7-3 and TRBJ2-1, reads GAGVSQTPSNKVTEKGKYVELRCDPISGHTALYWYRQSLGQGPEFLIYFQGTGAADDSGLPNDRFFAVRPEGSVSTLKIQRTERGDSAVYLCASSLSPEAGELGLQFFGPGTRLTVL.

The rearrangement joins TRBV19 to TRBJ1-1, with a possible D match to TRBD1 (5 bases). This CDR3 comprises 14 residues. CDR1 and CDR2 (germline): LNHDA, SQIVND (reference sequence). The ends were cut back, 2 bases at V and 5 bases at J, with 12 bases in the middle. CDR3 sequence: CASSISREVTEAFF. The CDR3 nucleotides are TGTGCCAGTAGTATAAGCAGGGAGGTTACTGAAGCTTTCTTT. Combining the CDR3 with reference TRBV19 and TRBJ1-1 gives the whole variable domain DGGITQSPKYLFRKEGQNVTLSCEQNLNHDAMYWYRQDPGQGLRLIYYSQIVNDFQKGDIAEGYSVSREKKESFPLTVTSAQKNPTAFYLCASSISREVTEAFFGQGTRLTVV.